These 22 T cell receptor beta chains came from one sample sequenced in a study of human T cells and chemical hapten exposure. Regarding time point: pre-sensitization, week 0. The sample's treatment: therapeutic diphenylcyclopropenone sensitization with weekly scalp DPC. TCRdb redid the calling of the RACE reads with MiXCR, one entry per CDR3 protein. The table shows 85,000 to 130,000 distinct CDR3 sequences, with approximately 12% occurring only once. The sequenced sample was whole blood, obtained in connection with sensitization to the hapten diphenylcyclopropenone (DPC). Every receptor here comes from a woman aged 50 to 60 with alopecia areata. Some clones in this sample may be carry-over from other donors' samples.

This sequence joins TRBV6-1 and TRBJ2-1; D is uncertain. From germline, CDR1 is MNHNS and CDR2 SASEGT. V shed 4 bases and J shed 5 bases, with 18 bases lying between them. The CDR3 covers 16 residues. The CDR3 sequence: CASSANYRALDNEQFF. As DNA, the CDR3 is TGTGCCAGCAGTGCCAACTACCGGGCCTTAGACAATGAGCAGTTCTTC.

The table lists this clonotype with a few counts. The chain carries TRBV6-2 or TRBV6-3 and TRBJ2-3; D is tentatively TRBD1 or TRBD2 (6 bases each). This CDR3 region has 15 residues. Trimming stripped 5 bases from V and 2 bases from J, with 14 bases between. Germline CDR1 and CDR2: MNHEY and SVGEGT. CDR3 bases: TGTGCCAGCAGTGTGGGGGGCGAGTTCACAGATACGCAGTATTTT. This sequence encodes CASSVGGEFTDTQYF.

The sample holds many counts of this clonotype. The chain carries TRBV6-2 or TRBV6-3 and TRBJ1-1; unclear D gene. V lost 0 bases, J lost 4 bases, and 6 bases lay in between. Germline V gene sequence: CDR1 MNHEY, CDR2 SVGEGT. The CDR3 runs to 13 residues. The CDR3 nucleotides read TGTGCCAGCAGTTACTCGATGTCCACTGAAGCTTTCTTT. Translating gives CASSYSMSTEAFF.

A single count supports this clonotype. This sequence joins TRBV5-1 and TRBJ2-3; 11 bases align to TRBD2. The CDR3 runs 16 residues. The germline CDR1 and CDR2 sequences are SGHRS and YFSETQ. Trimming removed 0 bases from V and 6 bases from J; junction bases left unmatched: 6. The CDR3 loop is CASSLATSGATDTQYF. The CDR3 nucleotides are TGCGCCAGCAGCTTGGCGACTAGCGGGGCTACGGATACGCAGTATTTT.

This clonotype was found many times. The chain couples TRBV29-1 to TRBJ1-1; D gene unclear. CDR1 and CDR2 from the germline V gene are SQVTM and ANQGSEA. The CDR3 is 11 residues long. The V and J ends lost 5 bases and 10 bases respectively, with 14 bases between them. The CDR3 bases are TGCAGCGTTTGGGGTTATCAGACAGCTTTCTTT. It translates to CSVWGYQTAFF.

Ten or more counts support this clonotype. The chain is built from TRBV19 and TRBJ1-5, with D hard to call. The germline gives CDR1 LNHDA, CDR2 SQIVND (reference sequence). The ends were cut back, 0 bases at V and 3 bases at J, with 9 bases in the middle. The CDR3 runs 15 residues. CDR3 sequence: CASSIDQRFNQPQHF. The CDR3 bases are TGTGCCAGTAGTATAGATCAGAGATTCAATCAGCCCCAGCATTTT.

The table lists this clonotype with many counts. The gene calls are TRBV7-6 and TRBJ2-2; D uncertain. V lost 1 base, J lost 6 bases, and 3 bases lay in between. This CDR3 is built from 12 residues. From germline, CDR1 is SGHVS and CDR2 FNYEAQ. CDR3 DNA sequence: TGTGCCAGCAGCTTAGGGTCCGGGGAGCTGTTTTTT. Its translation: CASSLGSGELFF.

The chain combines TRBV5-1 with TRBJ2-5; the D is unclear. In germline, CDR1 is SGHRS, CDR2 YFSETQ. The V gene lost 1 base and the J gene lost 4 bases, with 5 bases spanning the gap. The CDR3 extends over 12 amino acids. CDR3 region: CASSLSTETQYF. CDR3 nucleotide sequence: TGCGCCAGCAGCTTGTCAACAGAGACCCAGTACTTC.

CDR3 amino acids: CASSNRAPGLANNEQFF. The DNA for the CDR3 is TGTGCCAGCTCCAATCGTGCCCCGGGACTAGCTAACAATGAGCAGTTCTTC. The V and J genes are TRBV18 and TRBJ2-1; 9 nucleotides align to TRBD2. The ends lost 6 bases at V and 5 bases at J; junction bases unmatched: 14. Per the germline V gene, CDR1 is KGHSH and CDR2 is LQKENI. The CDR3 sequence is 17 residues long.

The sample holds a few counts of this clonotype. V and J are TRBV3-1 and TRBJ2-7; D is unresolved. Trimming removed 1 base from V and 3 bases from J, with 10 bases in between. This CDR3 is 14 amino acids long. Germline V gene data show CDR1 as LGHDT and CDR2 as YNNKEL (reference sequence). CDR3 in DNA: TGTGCCAGCAGCCAAGTCGTCACCCACTACGAGCAGTACTTC. Its translation: CASSQVVTHYEQYF.

This clonotype was counted between two and nine times. The chain carries TRBV12-3 or TRBV12-4 and TRBJ1-1; TRBD1 might be the D (6 bases). This CDR3 comprises 13 residues. Trimming removed 1 base from V and 7 bases from J, with 10 bases in between. DNA of the CDR3: TGTGCCAGCAGTTTAGGCGCAGGGGTTGAAGCTTTCTTT. Its protein is CASSLGAGVEAFF.

The rearrangement links TRBV7-9 to TRBJ1-3; D unresolved. The CDR3 has 13 residues. Looked up from germline, CDR1 is SEHNR and CDR2 is FQNEAQ (reference sequence). Trimming took 6 bases from V and 8 from J, leaving 14 bases between them. The CDR3 loop reads CASRELLADTIYF. DNA of the CDR3: TGTGCCAGCAGAGAACTTCTCGCGGACACCATATATTTT.

This clonotype came up many times. V is TRBV4-3 and J is TRBJ2-7; no clear D gene. In germline, CDR1 is LGHNA, CDR2 YSLEER. V was trimmed by 1 base and J by 4 bases, leaving 8 bases between them. The CDR3 covers 13 residues. The CDR3: CASSQVARYEQYF. The CDR3 coding sequence is TGCGCCAGCAGCCAAGTGGCCCGATACGAGCAGTACTTC.

This clonotype was picked up a small number of times. This chain uses TRBV28 with TRBJ2-4, with 9 bases aligning to TRBD1. The V and J ends lost 7 bases and 9 bases, in that order; junction bases with no gene match: 10. CDR1 and CDR2 (germline): MDHEN, SYDVKM. The CDR3 is 14 residues long. CDR3 protein: CASTTQGAQRIQYF. The CDR3 bases are TGTGCCAGCACCACACAGGGGGCGCAGCGCATTCAGTACTTC. The whole variable domain, remainder taken from reference TRBV28 and TRBJ2-4, is DVKVTQSSRYLVKRTGEKVFLECVQDMDHENMFWYRQDPGLGLRLIYFSYDVKMKEKGDIPEGYSVSREKKERFSLILESASTNQTSMYLCASTTQGAQRIQYFGAGTRLSVL.

The V gene is TRBV15, the J gene TRBJ1-6; 7 bases match TRBD1. Germline CDR1 LNHNV, CDR2 YYDKDF (reference sequence). The CDR3 has 15 residues. The V segment lost 6 bases and the J segment 7 bases; nucleotides outside the gene matches: 9. In DNA form, the CDR3 reads TGTGCCACCAGGCCCACCGGGACAGAGAATTCACCCCTCCACTTT. Translating it yields CATRPTGTENSPLHF.

The J gene is TRBJ1-1, the V gene TRBV10-2, with TRBD1 identical over 8 bases. Germline CDR1 is WSHSY and CDR2 is SAAADI. The V and J ends lost 4 bases and 3 bases, in that order; junction bases with no gene match: 4. This CDR3 has 14 residues. DNA of the CDR3: TGCGCCAGCAGTGGGACAGGGACCTACACTGAAGCTTTCTTT. Translating gives CASSGTGTYTEAFF.

The J gene is TRBJ2-5, the V gene TRBV18; TRBD2 might be the D (5 bases). CDR3 length: 14 amino acids. V was clipped by 0 bases and J by 3 bases, with 8 bases between them. Germline CDR1 reads KGHSH; CDR2 reads LQKENI. CDR3 region: CASSPPSGEETQYF. The CDR3 DNA is TGTGCCAGCTCACCACCGTCCGGGGAAGAGACCCAGTACTTC.

This CDR3 reads CASSSNAGMNTEAFF. CDR3 sequence (DNA): TGCGCCAGCAGCTCTAACGCAGGAATGAACACTGAAGCTTTCTTT. The chain has TRBV5-1 and TRBJ1-1; D not resolved. The germline CDR1 and CDR2 sequences are SGHRS and YFSETQ. Trimming left V 3 bases short and J 0 bases short, with 12 bases between. This CDR3 has 15 amino acids.

This clonotype was detected many times. The chain joins TRBV2 to TRBJ2-5; D unclear. V was trimmed by 2 bases and J by 1 base, leaving 11 bases between them. Germline CDR1 and CDR2: SNHLY and FYNNEI. CDR3 length: 15 residues. Here the CDR3 reads CASSESRRIQETQYF. CDR3 DNA sequence: TGTGCCAGCAGTGAATCTCGTCGGATCCAAGAGACCCAGTACTTC.

Comments on this clonotype: Because the CDR3 is missing its conserved closing phenylalanine or tryptophan, this is likely a read error. This chain connects TRBV7-9 to TRBJ2-3, with 8 bases lining up with TRBD2. Unmatched junction bases numbered 8, after V lost 3 bases and J lost 0 bases. This CDR3 is 17 amino acids long. Germline CDR1 is SEHNR and CDR2 is FQNEAQ (reference sequence). The CDR3 DNA reads TGTGCCAGCAGCTTCACTAGCGGAAACCCTAGCACAGATACGCAGTATTCT. Translated: CASSFTSGNPSTDTQYS.

This clonotype was seen more than once but under ten times. V gene TRBV27 combines with J gene TRBJ2-7; possibly TRBD2 for D (6 bases). CDR3 length equals 14 residues. The V end lost 3 bases, the J end lost 2 bases, and 11 bases lay between the germline ends. CDR1 is MNHEY, CDR2 SMNVEV, per germline (reference sequence). In DNA form, the CDR3 reads TGTGCCAGCAGTTTCTTAGCGGCCACCTACGAGCAGTACTTC. Encoded protein: CASSFLAATYEQYF.

This clonotype was seen more than once but under ten times. The rearrangement joins TRBV28 to TRBJ1-2; D call uncertain. Germline V gives CDR1 MDHEN, CDR2 SYDVKM. Trimming took 8 bases from V and 8 from J, leaving 15 bases between them. This CDR3 region has 12 residues. CDR3 bases: TGTGCCAGCCGGGCTTCCCCGAGGGGCTACACCTTC. It codes for CASRASPRGYTF.